This T cell receptor (beta chain) was retrieved from a study of T-cell reconstitution after alpha-beta-depleted transplantation in children. Study-level results: A year post-transplant, T-cell counts and diversity derived mostly from newly produced T cells. Several hundred rapidly expanded clones from non-depleted graft cells reportedly supplied alpha-beta T cells about two months post-transplant.

Preparing the TCRbeta library involved the use of unique molecular identifiers. One entry per CDR3 protein, called by TCRdb with MiXCR from the PCR reads. Of about 470,000 distinct CDR3 sequences in the sample, 43% were seen once. In the case of this clonotype: As yet, its antigen is unknown.

The CDR3 has 15 amino acids. Germline assignment: CDR1 SGHRS and CDR2 YFSETQ. Trimming shortened V by 2 bases and J by 2 bases, and 12 bases separated the two germline ends. The TCR was taken from a girl aged 2 to 10 with aplastic anemia, due to receive a stem cell transplant. The chain recombines TRBV5-1 with TRBJ2-3, with D unresolved. The specimen comprised PBMCs, sampled before TCRalphabeta/CD19-depleted stem cell transplant. The CDR3 sequence is CASSFGWGNTDTQYF. The CDR3 DNA is TGCGCCAGCAGCTTCGGGTGGGGAAACACAGATACGCAGTATTTT.